A selection of T cell receptor beta chains follows, all from one sample in a study of OX40 agonist ivuxolimab in advanced cancers. Clones were sequenced by immunoSEQ multiplex PCR, and TCRdb holds only the in-frame ones, with some missing. The data show more than 95,000 clones, around 94% seen once. The specimen comprised CD4+ or CD8+ T cells sorted from blood, sampled in a trial of the OX40 agonist ivuxolimab. The receptors were gathered from an adult with an advanced solid tumor such as melanoma, head and neck, liver or kidney cancer. Each CDR3 is given with its conserved first and last residue. D genes are given only for firm matches. Clone size is given for some rows only: seen once, a few or many times, or a class if the clone is expanded.

length	V	J	size	D	DNA	CDR3
14	TRBV11-2	TRBJ1-2	NA	NA	TGTGCCAGCAGCCCCCTCAGGGGATTCGACGGCTACACCTTC	CASSPLRGFDGYTF
18	TRBV19	TRBJ2-1	once	TRBD1	TGTGCCAGTAGTATGCGGACAGGGGGCTTTGTAGGAAACAATGAGCAGTTCTTC	CASSMRTGGFVGNNEQFF
14	TRBV4-1	TRBJ1-2	NA	NA	TGCGCCAGCAGCCAAGATCGGCAGGACTATGGCTACACCTTC	CASSQDRQDYGYTF
14	TRBV7-2	TRBJ2-2	NA	NA	TGTGCCAGCAGCCTAGCCCGGACAGCCGGGGAGCTGTTTTTT	CASSLARTAGELFF
14	TRBV18	TRBJ1-1	NA	TRBD1	TGTGCCAGCTCACCAGGACAGGGGAACACTGAAGCTTTCTTT	CASSPGQGNTEAFF
15	TRBV10-3	TRBJ2-1	once	TRBD2	TGTGCCATCAGTGCCGAACAAACTAGCGGTGGTGAGCAGTTCTTC	CAISAEQTSGGEQFF
15	TRBV19	TRBJ2-1	NA	TRBD1	TGTGCCAGTAGTGGGGGACAGGGGGCTTACAATGAGCAGTTCTTC	CASSGGQGAYNEQFF
14	TRBV28	TRBJ1-2	NA	NA	TGTGCCAGCAGTTTAGGAGGGGGTAACTATGGCTACACCTTC	CASSLGGGNYGYTF
16	TRBV5-5	TRBJ2-7	few	TRBD1	TGTGCCAGCAGACTACGACCGGGACAGGGGACCTACGAGCAGTACTTC	CASRLRPGQGTYEQYF
14	TRBV18	TRBJ1-1	NA	TRBD1	TGTGCCAGCCATTCCGGGACAGGGGATAAAGGAGCTTTCTTT	CASHSGTGDKGAFF
15	TRBV28	TRBJ1-1	once	TRBD1	TGTGCCAGCAGTTTACATGGACAGGGACGAACTGAAGCTTTCTTT	CASSLHGQGRTEAFF
16	TRBV9	TRBJ2-7	NA	NA	TGTGCCAGCAGCGTAGTTCCGCGGGTGGGGGTCTACGAGCAGTACTTC	CASSVVPRVGVYEQYF
18	TRBV10-3	TRBJ2-1	NA	TRBD2	TGTGCCATCAGCCAATCAGGGAAGACTAGCGGGGCATACAATGAGCAGTTCTTC	CAISQSGKTSGAYNEQFF
12	TRBV29-1	TRBJ1-2	NA	NA	TGCAGCGGGGGGAGCCAAAACGATGGCTACACCTTC	CSGGSQNDGYTF
11	TRBV6-1	TRBJ1-1	NA	NA	TGTGCCAGCAGTACGAACACTGAAGCTTTCTTT	CASSTNTEAFF
13	TRBV15	TRBJ2-1	NA	NA	TGTGCCACCAGTGTACTCGTTAACAATGAGCAGTTCTTC	CATSVLVNNEQFF
17	TRBV7-2	TRBJ2-1	NA	NA	TGTGCCAGCAGCCCAGGTGGGGCCCCAACCCTTCCCAATGAGCAGTTCTTC	CASSPGGAPTLPNEQFF
12	TRBV7-6	TRBJ2-1	NA	NA	TGTGCCAGCAGCTCCCCTCCGGGGGAGCAGTTCTTC	CASSSPPGEQFF
15	TRBV5-1	TRBJ1-4	NA	NA	TGCGCCAGCAACCGCGGGACGGCAGATAATGAAAAACTGTTTTTT	CASNRGTADNEKLFF
16	TRBV15	TRBJ1-3	NA	NA	TGTGCCACCAGCAGGCGGGGGGCAGCGTCTGGAAACACCATATATTTT	CATSRRGAASGNTIYF